The entry below gives a single T cell receptor beta chain sequence along with its context. CDR1 and CDR2 (germline): MDHEN, SYDVKM. V lost 3 bases and J 7 bases, leaving 16 bases between the germline ends. This CDR3 spans 15 amino acids. These data originate in a study of OX40 agonist ivuxolimab in advanced cancers. Only in-frame clones appear in the TCRdb table, and some are missing; sequencing was by immunoSEQ multiplex PCR. The repertoire includes around 39,000 clones, roughly four fifths of them detected once, and roughly 2% sits in the top ten. Any history of autoimmune disease or systemic immunosuppression disqualified patients.

The sample in question was CD4+ or CD8+ T cells sorted from blood, obtained in a trial of the OX40 agonist ivuxolimab. The chain has TRBV28 and TRBJ1-5; tentatively, D is TRBD1 (6 bases). This TCR derives from an adult with an advanced solid tumor such as melanoma, head and neck, liver or kidney cancer. CDR3 loop: CASSFNTARGQPQHF. CDR3 sequence (DNA): TGTGCCAGCAGTTTTAATACAGCCAGGGGACAGCCCCAGCATTTT.